This entry concerns a single TCR beta chain. This entry belongs to a study of blood T cell repertoires in COVID-19. The CDR3 is 15 amino acids. J lost 2 bases, V lost 1 base, and 5 bases had no gene match. Germline CDR1 reads KGHSH; CDR2 reads LQKENI. The data were produced by immunoSEQ multiplex PCR, yet TCRdb's version contains in-frame clones alone and is incomplete. The table shows roughly 160,000 clones, with 85% occurring only once. The sequence came from a woman aged 50 to 60 with COVID-19, enrolled during active disease. The sequenced sample was peripheral blood. The chain uses TRBV18 and TRBJ2-7, with 7 bases matching TRBD2. Here the CDR3 DNA reads TGTGCCAGCTCACCACTCAGCGGGGTAACCTACGAGCAGTACTTC. Translated, it gives CASSPLSGVTYEQYF.